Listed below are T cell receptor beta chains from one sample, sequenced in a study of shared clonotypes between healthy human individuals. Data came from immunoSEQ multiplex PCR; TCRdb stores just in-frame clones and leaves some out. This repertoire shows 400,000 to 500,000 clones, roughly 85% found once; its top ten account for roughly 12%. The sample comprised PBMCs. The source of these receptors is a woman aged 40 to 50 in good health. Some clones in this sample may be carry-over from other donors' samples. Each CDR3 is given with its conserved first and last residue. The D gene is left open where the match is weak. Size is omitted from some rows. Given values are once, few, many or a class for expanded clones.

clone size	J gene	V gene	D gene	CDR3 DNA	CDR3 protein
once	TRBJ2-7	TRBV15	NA	TGTGCCACCAGCAGAGTCACGAACAGATTCGTCCCCTACGAGCAGTACTTC	CATSRVTNRFVPYEQYF
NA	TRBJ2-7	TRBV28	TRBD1	TGTGCCAGCAGTTGGGACAGCCAATACGAGCAGTACTTC	CASSWDSQYEQYF
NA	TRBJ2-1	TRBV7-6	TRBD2	TGTGCCAGCAGCTCGCGGGAGGGGAGTGAGCAGTTCTTC	CASSSREGSEQFF
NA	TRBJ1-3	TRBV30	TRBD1	TGTGCCTGGAGCACAGGGGCTGGAAACACCATATATTTT	CAWSTGAGNTIYF
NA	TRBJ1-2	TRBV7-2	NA	TGTGCCAGCAGCCTCTCCGGTGACAGGATTTCCTATGGCTACACCTTC	CASSLSGDRISYGYTF
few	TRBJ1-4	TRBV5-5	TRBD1	TGTGCCAGCAGCTTGACAGGGGGCGAAAAACTGTTTTTT	CASSLTGGEKLFF
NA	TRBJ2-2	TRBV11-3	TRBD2	TGTGCCAGCAGCACAGGACTAGCGACCGGGGAGCTGTTTTTT	CASSTGLATGELFF
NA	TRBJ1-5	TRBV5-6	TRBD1	TGTGCCAGCAGCTCAACACCAGGGGGCCCCGGGCATTTT	CASSSTPGGPGHF
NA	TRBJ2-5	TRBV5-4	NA	TGTGCCAGCAGCTTGAAGGACACCCAAGAGACCCAGTACTTC	CASSLKDTQETQYF
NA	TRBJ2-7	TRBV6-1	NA	TGTGCCAGCAGTGAAGGGGCAGACCGAACACTACCCTACGAGCAGTACTTC	CASSEGADRTLPYEQYF
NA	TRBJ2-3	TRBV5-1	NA	TGCGCCAGCAGCTCGATGGACTGGCGTAGCGATACGCAGTATTTT	CASSSMDWRSDTQYF
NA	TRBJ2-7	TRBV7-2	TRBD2	TGTGCCAGCAGCTTAGATTGGGCTAGCGGGCGCGAGCAGTACTTC	CASSLDWASGREQYF
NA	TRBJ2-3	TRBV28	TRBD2	TGTGCCAGCAACCCCGGGACTAGCGGGAGTCTCGCAGATACGCAGTATTTT	CASNPGTSGSLADTQYF
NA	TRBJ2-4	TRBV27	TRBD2	TGTGCCAGCAGAACTAGCGGTACGGGAAACATTCAGTACTTC	CASRTSGTGNIQYF
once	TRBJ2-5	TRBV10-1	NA	TGCGCCAGCAGTGAGTTTAGTGGGGGAGGCCGGTGGGAGACCCAGTACTTC	CASSEFSGGGRWETQYF
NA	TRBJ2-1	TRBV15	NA	TGTGCCACCAGCAGAGCCGGTGACAGTCGGGAACAGTTCTTC	CATSRAGDSREQFF
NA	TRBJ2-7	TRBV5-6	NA	TGTGCCAGCAGCTTGAGTGGCCGGATGGGGAACTACGAGCAGTACTTC	CASSLSGRMGNYEQYF
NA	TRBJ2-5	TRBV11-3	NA	TGTGCCAGCAGCCAGGGGGGGGCCGAGACCCAGTACTTC	CASSQGGAETQYF
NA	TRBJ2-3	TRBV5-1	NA	TGCGCCAGCAGCTTGACAGGGTCAGAATCCACAGATACGCAGTATTTT	CASSLTGSESTDTQYF
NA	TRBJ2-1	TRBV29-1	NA	TGCAGCGTTGAACCCTCCTACTTTGAGGGAAATGAGCAGTTCTTC	CSVEPSYFEGNEQFF
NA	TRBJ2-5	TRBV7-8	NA	TGTGCCAGCAGCTGGGCGGGCGGCAGGGGCCTCCAAGAGACCCAGTACTTC	CASSWAGGRGLQETQYF
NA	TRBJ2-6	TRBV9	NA	TGTGCCAGCAGCGTAGGACTACTTAACTCTGGGGCCAACGTCCTGACTTTC	CASSVGLLNSGANVLTF
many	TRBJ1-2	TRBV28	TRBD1	TGTGCCAGCAGTAAGAACGGACAGGGGACCAATGGCTACACCTTC	CASSKNGQGTNGYTF
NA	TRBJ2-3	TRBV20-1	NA	TGCAGTGCTAGAGTGGGTGATACGCAGTATTTT	CSARVGDTQYF
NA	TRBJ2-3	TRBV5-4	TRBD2	TGTGCCAGCAGCTCGAAGCGGGAAACGGTAGATACGCAGTATTTT	CASSSKRETVDTQYF
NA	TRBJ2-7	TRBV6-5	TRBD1	TGTGCCAGCAGGCGGGGACAGGGAGTCTACGAGCAGTACTTC	CASRRGQGVYEQYF
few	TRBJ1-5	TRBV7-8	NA	TGTGCCAGCAGCTCGGACAGACCCGGGAGCAATCAGCCCCAGCATTTT	CASSSDRPGSNQPQHF
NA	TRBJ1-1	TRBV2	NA	TGTGCCAGCAGTTCGCACGTGAACACTGAAGCTTTCTTT	CASSSHVNTEAFF
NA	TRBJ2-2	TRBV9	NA	TGTGCCAGCAGCCCAGGCATCGGGGAAGCGAACACCGGGGAGCTGTTTTTT	CASSPGIGEANTGELFF
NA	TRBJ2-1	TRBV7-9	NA	TGTGCCAGCAGCTTCGGTCCGAATGAGCAGTTCTTC	CASSFGPNEQFF
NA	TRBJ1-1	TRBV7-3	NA	TGTGCCAGCAGCTTAACGAGGCAACCGAACACTGAAGCTTTCTTT	CASSLTRQPNTEAFF
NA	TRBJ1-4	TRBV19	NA	TGTGCCAGTAGTATTCAACGAACAGGGATCACTAATGAAAAACTGTTTTTT	CASSIQRTGITNEKLFF
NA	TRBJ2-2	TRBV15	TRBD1	TGTGCCACCAGCAGGGGAGGGACAGGGCACACCGGGGAGCTGTTTTTT	CATSRGGTGHTGELFF
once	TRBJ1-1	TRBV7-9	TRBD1	TGTGCCAGCAGCCCTCCCGGGACAGATAACACTGAAGCTTTCTTT	CASSPPGTDNTEAFF
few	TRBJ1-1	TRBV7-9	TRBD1	TGTGCCAGCAGCTCCGGGACAGGGAACACTGAAGCTTTCTTT	CASSSGTGNTEAFF
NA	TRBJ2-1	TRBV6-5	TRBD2	TGTGCCAGCAGCCCGCTAGCGGGCTCCTACAATGAGCAGTTCTTC	CASSPLAGSYNEQFF
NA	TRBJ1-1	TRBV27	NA	TGTGCCAGCAGTACACAGGGATTCGGCACTGAAGCTTTCTTT	CASSTQGFGTEAFF
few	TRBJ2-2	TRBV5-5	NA	TGTGCCAGCAGCCCGCCCGGGGGACTTAACACCGGGGAGCTGTTTTTT	CASSPPGGLNTGELFF
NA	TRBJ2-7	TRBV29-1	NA	TGCAGCGTGTTTAGCGAACACCTACGTGGGCAGTACTTC	CSVFSEHLRGQYF
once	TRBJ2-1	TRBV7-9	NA	TGTGCCAGCAGCTTCCGACAGGAGTACAATGAGCAGTTCTTC	CASSFRQEYNEQFF